This T cell receptor beta chain was captured in a study of beta chain features in type 1 diabetes (dated by TCRdb to the late 2010s). About the full investigation: No differences in mean age, gender distribution, total cell number or subset yield were found between patients and healthy donors. Regulatory and stem cell-like memory subsets were isolated from only 8 patients and roughly eight healthy donors, whereas naive and central memory subsets came from all 28 donors. A total of about 99,000,000 sorted cells were examined across all samples, and RNA yield correlated strongly with the number of cells per subset. In the study, recently diagnosed type 1 diabetes patients and matched healthy donors were compared on the TCRB repertoires of their sorted circulating CD4+ T cell subsets.

Broader findings and caveats from the paper: Type 1 diabetes patients showed a moderate but significant shortening of TCRB CDR3 length in all four CD4+ subsets. Because cDNA rather than genomic DNA was sequenced, highly expressing activated cells could have been over-represented, although no difference in activation and CD3 levels was found between groups. Shorter templates might have been favored by PCR, but patient and control samples were amplified and corrected together, so both groups would have been affected equally by any skew. The naive, central memory and regulatory TCRB repertoires appeared to resemble one another more closely among patients than among healthy donors. Fewer insertions and more nucleotide deletions at VDJ recombination sites were observed in patients with type 1 diabetes, implying thymic rearrangement abnormalities. Because small numbers of individuals were included in the HLA sub-analyses, any influence of HLA type on TCRB rearrangement was left unresolved.

The entire amount of isolated RNA was reverse transcribed using the High Capacity cDNA Reverse Transcription Kit, so the sequenced TCRB transcripts were expressed ones. Naive, central memory and regulatory T cell samples underwent deep immunoSEQ sequencing, averaging roughly 3.5 million total reads per sample. Sorted cells were lysed in RLT buffer, and RNA was extracted using DNase-treated RNeasy Micro or Mini kits according to cell number. To prevent cross-contamination, every cell subset was processed on its own, while patient and healthy donor samples were processed together. Using the immunoSEQ multiplex PCR, TCRB sequences were amplified from cDNA into 87-bp fragments spanning the CDR3 region. The amplicons were sequenced using the Illumina HiSeq platform. Turning to the authors' computational methods: Synthetic template baselines were used to correct PCR bias computationally, reads within Hamming distance 2 were collapsed together, and singletons that could not be merged were discarded. Reads were aligned against IMGT so that V, D and J genes, CDR3 length and insertions or deletions at six rearrangement sites could be assigned. Within each subset, clonotype counts were normalized to sorted cell number, after which true diversity and Gini coefficients were computed with the tcR R package. The overlap coefficient, calculated on TCRB nucleotide sequences, was used to quantify repertoire sharing. Out-of-frame TCRB sequences from naive cells were analyzed as a proxy for the pre-selection repertoire. Held by TCRdb, this immuneACCESS table contains in-frame sequences only and omits some clones. Under half of the omission traces to an unresolved V gene where checked; the cause of the rest is unknown. V, J and clone size derive from that table, while D and trimming were established from the DNA sequence. Counted in this sample were 640,000 or so clones; over 12% of them appeared once. Roughly 0.04% of the sample is held by the ten biggest clonotypes.

As to this clone: No antigen is known for it. The input lacks base qualities; no much larger clone sits a single base away. Other DNA sequences within the sample encode an identical CDR3.

From each donor, a single peripheral blood sample of 95 to 150 mL on average was drawn into heparinised tubes. Naive, central memory, regulatory and stem cell-like memory CD4+ T cells were sorted on a BD FACSAria II using a panel including CD45RO, CCR7, CD25, CD127, CD95 and CD27. A purity above 98% was achieved for all sorted populations. Right away, PBMCs were isolated by Lymphoprep density gradient centrifugation and were stained directly, with no culture step. To minimize batch effects, samples were stained and sorted in pairs, one healthy donor with one patient per experiment. This TCR came from a man aged 18 to 30 with type 1 diabetes. The sequenced sample was naive CD4+ T cells from blood. The cell subset or site label here, explained by the study, means: true naive CD4+ T cells.

The sequenced DNA: TGCAGTGCACGGGAGGTTAATGAGCAGTTCTTC. This gives the protein CSAREVNEQFF. The rearranged segments are TRBV20-1 and TRBJ2-1; 7 central nucleotides agree with TRBD2. The germline V gene (reference sequence) yields DFQATT for CDR1 and SNEGSKA for CDR2. Trimming accounts for 6 bases at V and 7 bases at J, while the number of junction bases matched to no gene is 3. Measured from the cysteine to the phenylalanine, the CDR3 is 11 residues long. Kept here is only the CDR3 DNA, which spans 33 bases and is read in frame from base 1.